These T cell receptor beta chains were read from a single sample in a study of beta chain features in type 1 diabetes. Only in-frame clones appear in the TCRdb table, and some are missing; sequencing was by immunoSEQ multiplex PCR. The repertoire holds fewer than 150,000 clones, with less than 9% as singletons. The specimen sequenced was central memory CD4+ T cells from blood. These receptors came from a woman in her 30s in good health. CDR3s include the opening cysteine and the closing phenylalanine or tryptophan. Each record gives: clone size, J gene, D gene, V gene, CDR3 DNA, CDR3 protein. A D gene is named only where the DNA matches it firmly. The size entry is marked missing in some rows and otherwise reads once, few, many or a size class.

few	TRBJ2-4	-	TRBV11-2	TGTGCCAGCAGCTTATTCCCGGGATTAGCCAAAAACATTCAGTACTTC	CASSLFPGLAKNIQYF
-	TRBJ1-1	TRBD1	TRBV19	TGTGCCAGTATTACAGGGGGCTCGGGGAACACTGAAGCTTTCTTT	CASITGGSGNTEAFF
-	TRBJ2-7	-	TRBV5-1	TGCGCCAGCAGCTTGGTCGGTACAGGGACCTACGAGCAGTACTTC	CASSLVGTGTYEQYF
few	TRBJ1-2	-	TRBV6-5	TGTGCCAGCAGTTACTCAGGGGAAATCTACACCTTC	CASSYSGEIYTF
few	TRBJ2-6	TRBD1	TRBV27	TGTGCCAGCAGTTTATCTTGGGACAGGGGGCGAACTGGGGCCAACGTCCTGACTTTC	CASSLSWDRGRTGANVLTF
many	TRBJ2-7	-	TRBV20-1	TGCAGTGCTTCGGGAGAGGAGCAGTACTTC	CSASGEEQYF
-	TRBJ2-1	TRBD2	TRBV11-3	TGTGCCAGCAGCTTATCTCGCGGGAGGGCACGGAATGAGCAGTTCTTC	CASSLSRGRARNEQFF
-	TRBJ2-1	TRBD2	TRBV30	TGTGCCTGGAGTAGGGTCGGGACTAGCGGCAATGAGCAGTTCTTC	CAWSRVGTSGNEQFF
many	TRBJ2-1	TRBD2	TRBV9	TGTGCCAGCAGCGTCAGCGGGAGGGAAAAGGAGTTCTTC	CASSVSGREKEFF
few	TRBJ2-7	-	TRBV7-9	TGTGCCAGCAGCTCCGGGACTGGCAGGCACGAGCAGTACTTC	CASSSGTGRHEQYF
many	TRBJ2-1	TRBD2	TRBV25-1	TGTGCCAGCAGTGAATACCCCGCCGGGACTACCAATAATGAGCAGTTCTTC	CASSEYPAGTTNNEQFF
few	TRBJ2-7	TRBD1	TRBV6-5	TGTGCCAGCAGTTACGACAGGGTCCGCGAGCAGTACTTC	CASSYDRVREQYF
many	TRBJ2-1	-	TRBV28	TGTGCCAGCAGTCCCGGAGGCTCCTACAATGAGCAGTTCTTC	CASSPGGSYNEQFF
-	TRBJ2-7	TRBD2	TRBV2	TGTGCCAGCAGCGCTTTAAGCGGGAGGGCCCTGGAGCAGTACTTC	CASSALSGRALEQYF
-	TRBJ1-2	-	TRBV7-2	TGTGCCAGCAGCTTTGGGGGCGCCTACTATGGCTACACCTTC	CASSFGGAYYGYTF
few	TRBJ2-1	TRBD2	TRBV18	TGTGCCAGCTCACCACAACCCGGGACTAGCGGTTACAATGAGCAGTTCTTC	CASSPQPGTSGYNEQFF
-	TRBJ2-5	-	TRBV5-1	TGCGCCAGCAGCTTATCTGTGGAGACCCAGTACTTC	CASSLSVETQYF
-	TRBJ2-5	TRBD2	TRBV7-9	TGTGCCAGCAGCTTACAAGCGCGGGGGGGCACCCAGTACTTC	CASSLQARGGTQYF
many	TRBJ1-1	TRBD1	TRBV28	TGTGCCAGCAGTTCGGGACAGGGCACTGAAGCTTTCTTT	CASSSGQGTEAFF
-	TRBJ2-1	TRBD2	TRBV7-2	TGTGCCAGCAGCTTCGGACTAGCGGGTTACAATGAGCAGTTCTTC	CASSFGLAGYNEQFF
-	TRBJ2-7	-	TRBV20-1	TGCAGCCCGCAGGGCCGCTACGAGCAGTACTTC	CSPQGRYEQYF
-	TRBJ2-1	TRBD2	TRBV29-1	TGCAGCGGGGGGACTAGCAGAGACAATGAGCAGTTCTTC	CSGGTSRDNEQFF
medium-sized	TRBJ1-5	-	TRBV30	TGTGCCTGGAGTGTAGGAGGGAGCAATCAGCCCCAGCATTTT	CAWSVGGSNQPQHF
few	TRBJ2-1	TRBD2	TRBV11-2	TGTGCCAGCAGCTTGGGGAGCGGGACCTACAATGAGCAGTTCTTC	CASSLGSGTYNEQFF
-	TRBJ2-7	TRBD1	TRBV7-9	TGTGCCAGCACGGGACAGCACTACGAGCAGTACTTC	CASTGQHYEQYF
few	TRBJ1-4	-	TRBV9	TGTGCCAGCAGCGCAACCTCAGGGGCCTATGAAAAACTGTTTTTT	CASSATSGAYEKLFF
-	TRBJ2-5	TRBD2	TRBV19	TGTGCCAGTAGTGAAGGACTAGCGCAGGGGGAGACCCAGTACTTC	CASSEGLAQGETQYF
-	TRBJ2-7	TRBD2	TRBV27	TGTGCCAGCAGTTCCCTAGCGGGAGCGTTGTCCTACGAGCAGTACTTC	CASSSLAGALSYEQYF
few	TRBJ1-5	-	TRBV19	TGTGCCAGTATGTTCACAGGAGCCAATCAGCCCCAGCATTTT	CASMFTGANQPQHF
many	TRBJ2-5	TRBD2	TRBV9	TGTGCCAGCAGCGATCGACTAGCGGATGAAGAGACCCAGTACTTC	CASSDRLADEETQYF
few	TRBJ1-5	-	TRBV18	TGTGCCAGCTCACAACAGGGTGAGGTTAGCAATCAGCCCCAGCATTTT	CASSQQGEVSNQPQHF
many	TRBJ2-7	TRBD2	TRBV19	TGTGCCAGTACTGGACGGGAGGGAGACGAGCAGTACTTC	CASTGREGDEQYF
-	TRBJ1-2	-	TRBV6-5	TGTGCCAGCAGACTCTCAGGCATCTATGGCTACACCTTC	CASRLSGIYGYTF
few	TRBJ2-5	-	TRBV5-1	TGCGCCAGCAGCTTGGCGGAGGTCGGGGAGACCCAGTACTTC	CASSLAEVGETQYF
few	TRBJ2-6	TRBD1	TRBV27	TGTGCCAGCAAAGTGTCTGAGGGGGCGTCTGGGGCCAACGTCCTGACTTTC	CASKVSEGASGANVLTF
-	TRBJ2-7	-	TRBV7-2	TGTGCCAGCAGCTTAGCAAGCTTGTCCTACGAGCAGTACTTC	CASSLASLSYEQYF
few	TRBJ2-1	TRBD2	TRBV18	TGTGCCAGCTCACCAGACCCCGGGACTAGCGGGAGGGCCGGGTACAATGAGCAGTTCTTC	CASSPDPGTSGRAGYNEQFF
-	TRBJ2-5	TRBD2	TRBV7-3	TGTGCCAGCAGCTTATCTCTAGCGGGAGGCCAAGAGACCCAGTACTTC	CASSLSLAGGQETQYF
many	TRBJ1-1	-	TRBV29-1	TGCAGCGTTGATTCGGGGGGCAACACTGAAGCTTTCTTT	CSVDSGGNTEAFF
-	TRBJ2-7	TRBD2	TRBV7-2	TGTGCCACGGGGTGGGGAACCGGCGGGAGGGTCCCCTACGAGCAGTACTTC	CATGWGTGGRVPYEQYF
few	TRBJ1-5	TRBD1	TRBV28	TGTGCCAGTATACAGGGGGCGCAGGGCAATCAGCCCCAGCATTTT	CASIQGAQGNQPQHF
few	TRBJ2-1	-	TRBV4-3	TGCGCCAGCAGCCAAGTTGGGGGGAACTACAATGAGCAGTTCTTC	CASSQVGGNYNEQFF